The 25 T cell receptor beta chains presented below share a single source sample, sequenced in a study of blood T cell repertoires in COVID-19 (TCRdb year 2020). The library was generated by the immunoSEQ multiplex PCR assay. Drawn from immuneACCESS, this table holds only the in-frame rearrangements with V and J called that TCRdb kept. Clones are partly lost; checked studies trace under half to an unresolved V gene and leave the rest unexplained. The sample includes around 86,000 clones, with around 87% observed a single time. Jointly, the top ten make up roughly 4.5% of the sample. The specimen sequenced was peripheral blood. The receptor source for this set is a woman of 80 years or more with acute or convalescent COVID-19.

The V gene is TRBV15, the J gene TRBJ2-5; tentatively, D is TRBD2 (6 bases). CDR1 and CDR2 (germline): LNHNV, YYDKDF (reference sequence). V lost 5 bases to trimming and J lost 4 bases, with 20 bases between them. The CDR3 consists of 16 residues. The chain's CDR3 is CATSRPGTPGGETQYF. The CDR3 DNA follows: TGTGCCACCAGCCGCCCCGGGACCCCCGGGGGAGAGACCCAGTACTTC.

CDR3 coding DNA: TGCGCCAGCAGCTTGGCCAGAATAGCGGGAGGCCCAGATACGCAGTATTTT. Its translation: CASSLARIAGGPDTQYF. This chain links TRBV5-1 with TRBJ2-3; TRBD2 matches at 10 bases. The CDR3 has 17 residues. The V and J ends lost 0 bases and 4 bases, in that order; junction bases with no gene match: 8. CDR1 is SGHRS and CDR2 is YFSETQ in the germline V gene. Full variable domain (outside the CDR3, taken from reference TRBV5-1 and TRBJ2-3): KAGVTQTPRYLIKTRGQQVTLSCSPISGHRSVSWYQQTPGQGLQFLFEYFSETQRNKGNFPGRFSGRQFSNSRSEMNVSTLELGDSALYLCASSLARIAGGPDTQYFGPGTRLTVL.

The chain is built from TRBV30 and TRBJ1-3, with 7 nucleotides matching TRBD1. The CDR3 spans 15 residues. Germline CDR1 is GTSNPN and CDR2 is SVGIG (reference sequence). With 3 bases clipped from V and 0 bases from J, the junction kept 5 bases outside the gene matches. The CDR3 here is CAWSQGTASGNTIYF. In nucleotides, the CDR3 is TGTGCCTGGAGCCAAGGGACAGCCTCTGGAAACACCATATATTTT.

The chain uses TRBV30 and TRBJ2-5, with D perhaps TRBD2 (5 bases). CDR1 is GTSNPN, CDR2 SVGIG, per germline (reference sequence). Trimming took off 7 bases at V and 3 bases at J, with 18 bases between the two ends. The CDR3 runs 14 residues. CDR3 residues: CASTGSPDEETQYF. CDR3 nucleotides: TGTGCCTCCACGGGATCACCGGACGAAGAGACCCAGTACTTC.

A single count supports this clone. V usage is TRBV5-5 and J usage is TRBJ2-7; D is possibly TRBD1 (5 bases). Per germline, CDR1 SGHKS and CDR2 YYEKEE (reference sequence). The CDR3 runs 14 residues. Trimming took 4 bases from V and 2 from J, leaving 13 bases between them. CDR3 protein: CASSVDSRTYEQYF. The DNA for the CDR3 is TGTGCCAGCAGCGTAGACAGCAGAACCTACGAGCAGTACTTC.

The V gene is TRBV25-1, the J gene TRBJ1-2; D is uncertain. Looked up from germline, CDR1 is MGHDK and CDR2 is SYGVNS. V shed 5 bases and J shed 4 bases, with 11 bases lying between them. The CDR3 covers 13 residues. CDR3 sequence: CASSFGRGYGYTF. Written as DNA, the CDR3 is TGTGCCAGCAGTTTTGGTCGAGGCTATGGCTACACCTTC.

The chain employs TRBV6-5 and TRBJ2-1; 10 bases are shared with TRBD1. CDR1 is MNHEY, CDR2 SVGAGI, per germline. The CDR3 extends over 13 amino acids. With 5 bases clipped from V and 7 bases from J, the junction kept 2 bases outside the gene matches. Here the CDR3 reads CASSRGQGNEQFF. The DNA of the CDR3 is TGTGCCAGCAGTCGGGGACAGGGGAATGAGCAGTTCTTC.

The rearrangement joins TRBV3-1 (or the pseudogene TRBV3-2) to TRBJ2-2; D perhaps matches TRBD1 (5 bases). Germline lookup yields CDR1 LGHDT and CDR2 YNNKEL (reference sequence). This CDR3 spans 14 amino acids. V was trimmed by 4 bases and J by 0 bases, leaving 6 bases between them. CDR3 DNA sequence: TGTGCCAGCAGCCGACAGACGAACACCGGGGAGCTGTTTTTT. It is translated as CASSRQTNTGELFF.

The chain is built from TRBV4-3 and TRBJ2-3; 8 positions match TRBD2. The CDR3 consists of 20 residues. CDR1 LGHNA and CDR2 YSLEER come from the germline V gene. V trimming: 4 bases; J trimming: 2 bases; junction bases outside the gene matches: 20. CDR3 amino acids: CASSPTPRAGGRGDTDTQYF. DNA for the CDR3: TGCGCCAGCAGCCCGACCCCCCGGGCGGGGGGCCGTGGAGACACAGATACGCAGTATTTT.

The V gene is TRBV7-2, the J gene TRBJ1-1; D is ambiguous. Trimming removed 0 bases at V and 7 bases at J, with 6 bases between. The CDR3 has 12 residues. In germline, CDR1 is SGHTA, CDR2 FQGNSA. The CDR3 loop reads CASSLAGIEAFF. The CDR3 DNA follows: TGTGCCAGCAGCTTAGCCGGGATTGAAGCTTTCTTT. Together with reference TRBV7-2 and TRBJ1-1, the CDR3 gives the full variable domain: GAGVSQSPSNKVTEKGKDVELRCDPISGHTALYWYRQSLGQGLEFLIYFQGNSAPDKSGLPSDRFSAERTGGSVSTLTIQRTQQEDSAVYLCASSLAGIEAFFGQGTRLTVV.

The rearrangement uses TRBV29-1 and TRBJ2-3; no firm D call. This CDR3 contains 11 residues. With 3 bases removed from V and 2 bases from J, the gap between germline ends came to 3 bases. Germline lookup yields CDR1 SQVTM and CDR2 ANQGSEA. The CDR3 reads CSVDFTDTQYF. In DNA form, the CDR3 reads TGCAGCGTTGACTTCACAGATACGCAGTATTTT.

The V gene is TRBV18, the J gene TRBJ1-1; 7 bases align to TRBD1. CDR1 and CDR2 from the germline V gene are KGHSH and LQKENI. The CDR3 is 14 amino acids. V gave up 1 base and J gave up 1 base; unmatched junction bases: 0. In DNA, the CDR3 is TGTGCCAGCTCACCACGGACAGGGAACACTGAAGCTTTCTTT. Amino acids: CASSPRTGNTEAFF.

This sequence joins TRBV5-1 and TRBJ2-7, with D perhaps TRBD2 (6 bases). There are 15 residues in the CDR3. Per germline, CDR1 SGHRS and CDR2 YFSETQ. Trimming left V 4 bases short and J 5 bases short, with 19 bases between. This chain's CDR3 is CASSLSGQVSNEQYF. CDR3 in DNA: TGCGCCAGCAGCCTAAGCGGGCAGGTAAGCAACGAGCAGTACTTC.

The chain employs TRBV12-3 or TRBV12-4 and TRBJ2-1; the match to TRBD1 covers 7 bases. The CDR3 is 13 amino acids. Trimming cost V 6 bases and J 7 bases; bases outside gene matches: 6. CDR3 coding DNA: TGTGCCAGCAGCGGGGACAGTCAAAATGAGCAGTTCTTC. The encoded protein is CASSGDSQNEQFF.

The chain has TRBV27 and TRBJ2-3; TRBD1 is a possible D gene (8 bases). CDR1 and CDR2 (germline): MNHEY, SMNVEV (reference sequence). The CDR3 has 12 residues. V lost 11 bases and J lost 4, with 13 bases in between. This CDR3 is CAQQGGSDTQYF. The DNA of the CDR3 is TGTGCCCAACAGGGGGGGTCAGATACGCAGTATTTT.

The CDR3 spells CASSLTGATEAFF. The CDR3 DNA reads TGCGCCAGCAGCCTGACAGGGGCCACTGAAGCTTTCTTT. The chain carries TRBV5-1 and TRBJ1-1; 8 nucleotides match TRBD1. The V and J ends lost 4 bases and 4 bases, in that order; junction bases with no gene match: 3. Germline V gene lookup returns CDR1 SGHRS and CDR2 YFSETQ. This CDR3 comprises 13 residues.

The genes are TRBV3-1 (or the pseudogene TRBV3-2) and TRBJ2-7; possible D gene TRBD2, 5 bases. This CDR3 comprises 14 residues. V dropped 0 bases and J dropped 4 bases, with 10 bases sitting between them. Germline lookup yields CDR1 LGHDT and CDR2 YNNKEL (reference sequence). In DNA, the CDR3 is TGTGCCAGCAGCCAAGATCGGGGTCCTTACGAGCAGTACTTC. Its translation: CASSQDRGPYEQYF.

The V and J genes are TRBV7-8 and TRBJ1-1, with D hard to call. V lost 0 bases and J 4 bases, leaving 9 bases between the germline ends. The CDR3 is 14 residues long. Germline V gives CDR1 SGHVS, CDR2 FQNEAQ. As DNA, the CDR3 is TGTGCCAGCAGCTTAGCGGGCTGGGCCACTGAAGCTTTCTTT. Translation gives CASSLAGWATEAFF.

This chain uses TRBV3-1 (or the pseudogene TRBV3-2) with TRBJ2-1; possibly TRBD1 for D (6 bases). V lost 0 bases to trimming and J lost 2 bases, with 8 bases between them. This CDR3 region has 15 residues. CDR1 and CDR2 from the germline V gene are LGHDT and YNNKEL (reference sequence). The CDR3 nucleotides read TGTGCCAGCAGCCAAGACGGACAGACCTACAATGAGCAGTTCTTC. Encoded protein: CASSQDGQTYNEQFF.

In DNA, the CDR3 is TGTGCCAGCAGCTTAGATCTGGGGGCGCTCACCGGGGAGCTGTTTTTT. Translated: CASSLDLGALTGELFF. This chain links TRBV7-9 with TRBJ2-2; the D gene is possibly TRBD1 (6 bases). This CDR3 comprises 16 residues. The ends were cut back, 1 base at V and 4 bases at J, with 13 bases in the middle. Germline loops: CDR1 SEHNR, CDR2 FQNEAQ (reference sequence).

This sequence joins TRBV5-1 and TRBJ1-4, with TRBD1 as a possible D gene (5 bases). The germline V and J ends were trimmed by 2 bases and 8 bases, with 13 bases remaining between them. This CDR3 has 14 amino acids. The V gene's germline CDR1 is SGHRS and CDR2 YFSETQ. The CDR3 loop is CASSFDSGGEKLFF. CDR3 DNA sequence: TGCGCCAGCAGCTTCGACAGTGGCGGAGAAAAACTGTTTTTT.

The V call is TRBV9, the J call TRBJ2-7, with D perhaps TRBD1 (6 bases). This CDR3 is 13 amino acids long. Per the germline V gene, CDR1 is SGDLS and CDR2 is YYNGEE. Trimming took off 5 bases at V and 2 bases at J, with 11 bases between the two ends. The CDR3 here is CASSPGHTYEQYF. The DNA for the CDR3 is TGTGCCAGCAGTCCGGGACACACCTACGAGCAGTACTTC. Full variable domain (outside the CDR3, taken from reference TRBV9 and TRBJ2-7): DSGVTQTPKHLITATGQRVTLRCSPRSGDLSVYWYQQSLDQGLQFLIQYYNGEERAKGNILERFSAQQFPDLHSELNLSSLELGDSALYFCASSPGHTYEQYFGPGTRLTVT.

The chain links TRBV30 to TRBJ2-3, with TRBD2 matching 9 bases. The V gene's germline CDR1 is GTSNPN and CDR2 SVGIG (reference sequence). This CDR3 contains 14 residues. The V segment lost 3 bases and the J segment 6 bases; nucleotides outside the gene matches: 7. The DNA for the CDR3 is TGTGCCTGGAGGAAAGCGGGAGGTTCGGATACGCAGTATTTT. This translates into CAWRKAGGSDTQYF.

The gene calls are TRBV11-1 and TRBJ2-7; the match to TRBD1 covers 9 bases. Germline V gives CDR1 SGHAT, CDR2 FQDESV (reference sequence). Trimming at V came to 4 bases and at J to 3 bases, leaving 7 bases not matched to a gene. This CDR3 comprises 15 residues. Written as DNA, the CDR3 is TGTGCCAGCAGCTCCACCGGGACAGGGTTCTACGAGCAGTACTTC. Protein product: CASSSTGTGFYEQYF. The whole variable domain, remainder taken from reference TRBV11-1 and TRBJ2-7, is EAEVAQSPRYKITEKSQAVAFWCDPISGHATLYWYRQILGQGPELLVQFQDESVVDDSQLPKDRFSAERLKGVDSTLKIQPAELGDSAMYLCASSSTGTGFYEQYFGPGTRLTVT.

The chain joins TRBV13 to TRBJ2-3, with 9 bases that match TRBD2. This CDR3 spans 16 amino acids. V shed 4 bases, J shed 1 base, and the junction held 6 bases outside the gene matches. Per germline, CDR1 PRHDT and CDR2 FYEKMQ (reference sequence). The CDR3 nucleotides read TGTGCCAGCAGCTCGCCGACTAGCGGAGGCACAGATACGCAGTATTTT. Translated: CASSSPTSGGTDTQYF.